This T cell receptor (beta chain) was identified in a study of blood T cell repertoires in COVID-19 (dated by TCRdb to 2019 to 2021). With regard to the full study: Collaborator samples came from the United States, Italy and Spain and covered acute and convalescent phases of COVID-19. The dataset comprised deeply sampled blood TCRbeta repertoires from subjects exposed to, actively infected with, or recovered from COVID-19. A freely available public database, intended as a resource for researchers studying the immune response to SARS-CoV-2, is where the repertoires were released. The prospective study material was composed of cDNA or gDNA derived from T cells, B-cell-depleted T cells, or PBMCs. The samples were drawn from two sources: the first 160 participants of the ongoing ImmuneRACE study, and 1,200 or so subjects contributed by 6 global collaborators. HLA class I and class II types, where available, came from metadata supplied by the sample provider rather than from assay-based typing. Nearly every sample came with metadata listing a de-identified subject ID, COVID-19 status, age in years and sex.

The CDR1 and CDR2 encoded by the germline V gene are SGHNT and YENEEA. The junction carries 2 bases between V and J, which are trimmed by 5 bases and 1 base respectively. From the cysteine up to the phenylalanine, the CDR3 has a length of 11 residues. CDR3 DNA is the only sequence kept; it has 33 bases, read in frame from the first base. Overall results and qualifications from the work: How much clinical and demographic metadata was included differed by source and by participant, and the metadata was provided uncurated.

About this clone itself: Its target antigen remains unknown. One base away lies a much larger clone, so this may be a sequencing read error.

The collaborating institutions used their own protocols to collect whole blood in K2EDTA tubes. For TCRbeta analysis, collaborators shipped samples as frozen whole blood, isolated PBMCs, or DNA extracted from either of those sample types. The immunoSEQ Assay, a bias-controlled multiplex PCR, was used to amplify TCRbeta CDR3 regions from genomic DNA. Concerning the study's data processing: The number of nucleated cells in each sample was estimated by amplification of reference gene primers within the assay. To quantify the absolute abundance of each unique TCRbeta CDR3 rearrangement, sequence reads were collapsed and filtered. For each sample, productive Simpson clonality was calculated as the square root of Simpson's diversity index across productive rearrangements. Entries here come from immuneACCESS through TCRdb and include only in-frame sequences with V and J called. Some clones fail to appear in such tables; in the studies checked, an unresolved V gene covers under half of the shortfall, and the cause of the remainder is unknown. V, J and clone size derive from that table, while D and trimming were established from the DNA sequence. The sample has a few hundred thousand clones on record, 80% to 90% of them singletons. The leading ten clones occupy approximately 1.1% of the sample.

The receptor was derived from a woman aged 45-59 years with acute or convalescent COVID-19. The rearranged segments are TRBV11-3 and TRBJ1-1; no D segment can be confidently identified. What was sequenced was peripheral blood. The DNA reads TGTGCCAGCAGCCAGAACACTGAAGCTTTCTTT. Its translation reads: CASSQNTEAFF.